A selection of T cell receptor beta chains follows, all from one sample in a study of cytomegalovirus exposure and HLA in healthy donors. The protocol was immunoSEQ multiplex PCR, while the TCRdb copy is restricted to in-frame clones and leaves out a portion. Among about 110,000 clones listed, roughly 80% were seen once. Specimen: PBMCs. The receptors here all came from a man aged 30 to 45 in good health and CMV-seropositive. The CDR3 runs from the conserved cysteine through the conserved F or W. Each record gives: V gene, J gene, clone size, CDR3 length, D gene, CDR3 DNA, CDR3 protein. The D gene is left open where the match is weak. Clone size is stated in some rows and not others, as once, few, many or a class when expanded.

TRBV30,TRBJ1-5,-,15,-,TGTGCCTGGAGCGAAACACAATATAGCAATCAGCCCCAGCATTTT,CAWSETQYSNQPQHF
TRBV5-6,TRBJ1-1,-,14,TRBD1,TGTGCCAGCAGCTTGGGGGACAGATACACTGAAGCTTTCTTT,CASSLGDRYTEAFF
TRBV5-1,TRBJ2-2,-,16,TRBD1,TGCGCCAGCAGCTCCGGGACAGGGGTGTCTTTAGGGGAGCTGTTTTTT,CASSSGTGVSLGELFF
TRBV2,TRBJ1-6,-,14,TRBD1,TGTGCCAGCAGTGTTGAGGGGGCGGGTTCACCCCTCCACTTT,CASSVEGAGSPLHF
TRBV4-1,TRBJ1-2,-,13,-,TGCGCCAGCAGCCAAGAACAGTTCTATGGCTACACCTTC,CASSQEQFYGYTF
TRBV28,TRBJ2-5,-,16,TRBD1,TGTGCCAGCAGTCTCAGTGGGGGGACAGGGGAAGAGACCCAGTACTTC,CASSLSGGTGEETQYF
TRBV11-2,TRBJ1-5,-,14,-,TGTGCCAGCAGCTTAGGGGGAGGCAATCAGCCCCAGCATTTT,CASSLGGGNQPQHF
TRBV6-1,TRBJ2-7,-,14,TRBD1,TGTGCCAGCAGCAAAAGGACAGGGGTGAACGAGCAGTACTTC,CASSKRTGVNEQYF
TRBV9,TRBJ2-7,-,16,-,TGTGCCAGCAGCGCCGGGGGGGGGACAGCCCCCTACGAGCAGTACTTC,CASSAGGGTAPYEQYF
TRBV28,TRBJ2-7,-,15,-,TGTGCCAGCAGTCCACAACAGGGTGACGCGGTCGAGCAGTACTTC,CASSPQQGDAVEQYF
TRBV28,TRBJ1-2,-,15,TRBD1,TGTGCCAGCAGTTTCCCGGGACAGGGACACTATGGCTACACCTTC,CASSFPGQGHYGYTF
TRBV15,TRBJ2-7,few,16,-,TGTGCCACCAGCTTAGTTGGGGGCAGGTCTCCGTACGAGCAGTACTTC,CATSLVGGRSPYEQYF
TRBV5-1,TRBJ1-6,once,14,-,TGCGCCAGCAAGTCAGGGGCAGGGAATTCACCCCTCCACTTT,CASKSGAGNSPLHF
TRBV2,TRBJ1-2,-,13,-,TGTGCCAGCAGTGATCAGGTGGACTATGGCTACACCTTC,CASSDQVDYGYTF
TRBV30,TRBJ2-1,-,14,TRBD2,TGTGCCTGGAGGAGGACTAGCGTCGACAATGAGCAGTTCTTC,CAWRRTSVDNEQFF
TRBV5-1,TRBJ2-3,-,17,TRBD2,TGCGCCAGCAGCTTGGTTAGCGGGGGCACCCGCACAGATACGCAGTATTTT,CASSLVSGGTRTDTQYF
TRBV7-7,TRBJ2-5,-,15,TRBD1,TGTGCCAGCAGCCCAGGGACAGCGCGGCAAGAGACCCAGTACTTC,CASSPGTARQETQYF
TRBV23-1,TRBJ2-7,-,16,-,TGCGCCAGCAGTCGACCGAGTCGTAGCGAGGTCTACGAGCAGTACTTC,CASSRPSRSEVYEQYF
TRBV25-1,TRBJ1-1,-,12,-,TGTGCCAGGCGGCCGGAGGGCGTTGAAGCTTTCTTT,CARRPEGVEAFF
TRBV6-5,TRBJ2-1,-,14,TRBD1,TGTGCCAGCAGCCGGGACAGGGCCTACAATGAGCAGTTCTTC,CASSRDRAYNEQFF
TRBV19,TRBJ1-1,-,14,-,TGTGCCAGTAGTATCCAACTCCAAACCACTGAAGCTTTCTTT,CASSIQLQTTEAFF
TRBV11-3,TRBJ2-3,few,16,TRBD2,TGTGCCAGCAGCTTAGTAGCGGGAGGGATCACAGATACGCAGTATTTT,CASSLVAGGITDTQYF
TRBV7-2,TRBJ1-5,-,14,-,TGTGCCAGCAGCTTAAGAGGGAGCAATCAGCCCCAGCATTTT,CASSLRGSNQPQHF
TRBV2,TRBJ2-5,-,16,TRBD1,TGTGCCAGCAGTGAAGCGCTTTGGGCAGGGGGCGAGACCCAGTACTTC,CASSEALWAGGETQYF
TRBV7-2,TRBJ2-2,-,15,-,TGTGCCAGCAGCCTCCACATGTTGTCCACCGGGGAGCTGTTTTTT,CASSLHMLSTGELFF
TRBV19,TRBJ1-4,once,14,TRBD1,TGTGCCAGTACCACACAGGGGTGGGCTGAAAAACTGTTTTTT,CASTTQGWAEKLFF
TRBV7-9,TRBJ2-1,-,17,TRBD2,TGTGCCAGCAGCCACCGGACTAGCGGACTTCACTACAATGAGCAGTTCTTC,CASSHRTSGLHYNEQFF
TRBV10-2,TRBJ1-2,-,13,-,TGCGCCAGCAGTTGGCAGCCCGTCGGCGGGTACACCTTC,CASSWQPVGGYTF
TRBV18,TRBJ2-1,-,15,TRBD2,TGTGCCAGCTCACCACCCCGACTAGCGAGATTCAAGCAGTTCTTC,CASSPPRLARFKQFF
TRBV9,TRBJ2-1,-,15,TRBD2,TGTGCCAGCAGCGTAGCTGGGGCCTCTAGCGGTGAGCAGTTCTTC,CASSVAGASSGEQFF
TRBV10-3,TRBJ1-2,-,13,TRBD1,TGTGCCATCAAGCCGACAGGGTGGTATGGCTACACCTTC,CAIKPTGWYGYTF
TRBV11-2,TRBJ1-1,-,15,TRBD1,TGTGCCAGCAGCTTAAGGGACAGGGGGTACACTGAAGCTTTCTTT,CASSLRDRGYTEAFF
TRBV11-2,TRBJ2-7,-,13,-,TGTGCCAGCAGCTTACCTAGTTCCTACGAGCAGTACTTC,CASSLPSSYEQYF
TRBV5-1,TRBJ2-1,once,12,-,TGCGCCAGCAGCTCGGAGAGGTATGAGCAGTTCTTC,CASSSERYEQFF
TRBV7-8,TRBJ1-5,-,16,TRBD1,TGTGCCAGCAGCTTACGGGACAGTTATAGCAATCAGCCCCAGCATTTT,CASSLRDSYSNQPQHF
TRBV28,TRBJ1-1,-,14,-,TGTGCCAGCAGTTGGCAGGGTGAAAACACTGAAGCTTTCTTT,CASSWQGENTEAFF
TRBV6-1,TRBJ1-5,-,14,-,TGTGCCAGCAAGCAGGGTAGCATGGATCAGCCCCAGCATTTT,CASKQGSMDQPQHF
TRBV4-1,TRBJ2-5,-,17,TRBD2,TGCGCCAGCAGCCAAGGCCCGGGGGTTAGCGGGGAAGAGACCCAGTACTTC,CASSQGPGVSGEETQYF
TRBV27,TRBJ2-5,-,14,-,TGTGCCAGCAGCCCCCTCCTCTCCGGTGAGACCCAGTACTTC,CASSPLLSGETQYF
TRBV13,TRBJ1-1,-,13,-,TGTGCCAGCAGCTTGTCAGTGAACACTGAAGCTTTCTTT,CASSLSVNTEAFF
TRBV6-6,TRBJ2-5,-,12,-,TGTGCCAGCAGTCCGTACCAAGAGACCCAGTACTTC,CASSPYQETQYF
TRBV7-2,TRBJ2-5,-,16,TRBD2,TGTGCCAGCTTGGGGGGGACTAGCGAACTGAAAGAGACCCAGTACTTC,CASLGGTSELKETQYF